This TCR beta chain was sequenced in a study of CD8+CD57+ T cells in acquired aplastic anemia. All sequencing subjects had displayed CD8+CD57+ cell expansion on flow cytometry. The table lists this clonotype with many counts. After removal of 2 bases from V and 4 bases from J, the junction contained 16 bases not matched to a gene. This CDR3 contains 18 residues. Germline-derived CDR1 and CDR2 are MNHNS and SASEGT. The use of genomic DNA as template underpinned the TCR beta VDJ and CDR3 profiling. TCRdb used MiXCR to reprocess the reads, holding one entry per CDR3 protein. The sample shows 150,000 to 200,000 distinct CDR3 sequences, roughly half of them seen only once.

The receptor was derived from a human donor with aplastic anemia. J is TRBJ2-5 and V is TRBV6-1; 7 positions match TRBD1. Sequencing was done on a sample of sorted CD4+, CD8+, or CD8+CD57+ T cells (not recorded which) from PBMCs. In nucleotides, the CDR3 is TGTGCCAGCAGTGAAACGGTGGTTGGCAGGGGGATATCAGAGACCCAGTACTTC. It codes for CASSETVVGRGISETQYF.